The entry below describes one T cell receptor beta chain. What it binds is not known. This entry is derived from a study of OX40 agonist ivuxolimab in advanced cancers. Study summary: The dose of intravenous ivuxolimab that patients received every 2 weeks ranged from 0.01 to 10 mg/kg. Patients were roughly 83% male with ages roughly 20 to 85, mean 60. Treatment received earlier with anti-PD-1, anti-PD-L1 or anti-CTLA-4 agents was allowed, and less than 45% had some. Study results and limitations: Compared with others, partial responders at 0.1-3.0 mg/kg displayed clonal expansion among the lowest.

V was trimmed by 3 bases and J by 7 bases, leaving 12 bases between them. CDR1 is MNHEY and CDR2 is SMNVEV in the germline V gene (reference sequence). The CDR3 has 14 amino acids. Sequencing used immunoSEQ multiplex PCR; TCRdb keeps in-frame clones, though not all of them. The sample has some 48,000 clones; about 81% are singletons. This clonotype originated in an adult with an advanced solid tumor such as melanoma, head and neck, liver or kidney cancer. This chain connects TRBV27 to TRBJ1-4; no clear D gene. The sample consisted of CD4+ or CD8+ T cells sorted from blood, taken in a trial of the OX40 agonist ivuxolimab. The CDR3 sequence is CASSFRTYSEKLFF. The CDR3 region has the DNA TGTGCCAGCAGTTTCCGGACCTATAGTGAAAAACTGTTTTTT. Drawing the rest from reference TRBV27 and TRBJ1-4, the complete variable domain is EAQVTQNPRYLITVTGKKLTVTCSQNMNHEYMSWYRQDPGLGLRQIYYSMNVEVTDKGDVPEGYKVSRKEKRNFPLILESPSPNQTSLYFCASSFRTYSEKLFFGSGTQLSVL.